Given below is one T cell receptor beta chain in context. The antigen is undetermined. Assay: immunoSEQ multiplex PCR; the TCRdb copy retains only in-frame clones and omits some. The data hold tens of thousands of clones, with 75% to 90% observed a single time. The sample comes from a study of OX40 agonist ivuxolimab in advanced cancers. Study conclusions and caveats: Antigens targeted by the expanded peripheral T cells were not determined. Both blood CD4+ and CD8+ T cells showed clonal growth by week 6 at 0.1 to 3.0 mg/kg. A proportion of nonresponders additionally exhibited low normalized T-cell clonal expansion.

Sequenced material: CD4+ or CD8+ T cells sorted from blood, taken in a trial of the OX40 agonist ivuxolimab. This clonotype was obtained from an adult with an advanced solid tumor such as melanoma, head and neck, liver or kidney cancer.

CDR3 protein: CASSDFFEQYF. CDR3 DNA sequence: TGTGCCAGCAGCGACTTCTTTGAGCAGTACTTC. The chain uses TRBV6-1 and TRBJ2-7; D call uncertain. The CDR3 extends over 11 amino acids. The V and J ends lost 6 bases and 7 bases respectively, with 10 bases between them. CDR1 and CDR2 from the germline V gene are MNHNS and SASEGT.